Reported below is one T cell receptor (beta chain). Authors' processing steps: Reference gene primer amplification gave nucleated cell count estimates. The table came from immunoSEQ multiplex PCR; TCRdb's copy has only in-frame clones and leaves some out. D and trimming come from the DNA, and the V and J calls and clone size come from that table. The sample lists 110,000 or so clones; around 89% were seen once. These data originate in a study of blood T cell repertoires in COVID-19. The overall study: Specimens from acute and convalescent COVID-19 originated in the United States, Italy and Spain. T cells, B-cell-depleted T cells, or PBMCs supplied cDNA or gDNA.

V was clipped by 3 bases and J by 2 bases, with 7 bases between them. There are 14 residues in the CDR3. The germline gives CDR1 KGHSH, CDR2 LQKENI. The sequencing sample was made of peripheral blood. This chain links TRBV18 with TRBJ2-2; tentatively, D is TRBD1 (5 bases). The sequence was obtained from a human donor with acute or convalescent COVID-19. The donor label of this sample is uncertain. CDR3 bases: TGTGCCAGCTCACCCCAGGGCAACACCGGGGAGCTGTTTTTT. The encoded protein is CASSPQGNTGELFF.